This entry features one T cell receptor (beta chain) sequence. What it binds is unknown. The sample belongs to a study of response to subunit inactivated influenza vaccine. General observations from the study: Every seasonal influenza vaccination brings in few new T cells, the authors suggested.

TCRdb independently ran MiXCR on the RT-PCR reads; one entry per CDR3 protein. The repertoire holds 400,000 to 650,000 distinct CDR3 sequences, with 6.5% to 8% as singletons. The CDR3 has 17 residues. Trimming at V came to 6 bases and at J to 4 bases, leaving 11 bases not matched to a gene. Specimen: PBMCs from blood, collected less than 25 months after vaccination. The genes are TRBV12-3 or TRBV12-4 and TRBJ2-1; 11 positions match TRBD1. The clonotype was recovered from a man in his fifties or sixties who received an inactivated influenza vaccine. This chain's CDR3 is CASRQHGGQGDYNEQFF. The DNA of the CDR3 is TGTGCCAGCAGACAACATGGGGGACAGGGGGATTACAATGAGCAGTTCTTC.